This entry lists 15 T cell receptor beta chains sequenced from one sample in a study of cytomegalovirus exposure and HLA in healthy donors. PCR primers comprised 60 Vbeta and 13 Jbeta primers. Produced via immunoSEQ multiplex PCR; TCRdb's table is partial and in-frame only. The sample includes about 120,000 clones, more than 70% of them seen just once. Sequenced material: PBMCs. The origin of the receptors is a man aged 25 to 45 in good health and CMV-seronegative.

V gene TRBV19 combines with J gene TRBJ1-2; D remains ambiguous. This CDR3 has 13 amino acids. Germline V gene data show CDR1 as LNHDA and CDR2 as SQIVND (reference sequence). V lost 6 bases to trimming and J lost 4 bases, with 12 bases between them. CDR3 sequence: CASRAEDFYGYTF. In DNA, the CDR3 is TGTGCCAGTAGGGCGGAGGATTTCTATGGCTACACCTTC.

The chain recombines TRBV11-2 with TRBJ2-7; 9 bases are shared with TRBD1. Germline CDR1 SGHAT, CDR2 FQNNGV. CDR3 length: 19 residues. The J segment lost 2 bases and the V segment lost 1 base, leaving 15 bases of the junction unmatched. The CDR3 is CASSLGGGQGGGVTYEQYF. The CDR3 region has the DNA TGTGCCAGCAGCTTAGGGGGGGGACAGGGCGGAGGTGTCACCTACGAGCAGTACTTC.

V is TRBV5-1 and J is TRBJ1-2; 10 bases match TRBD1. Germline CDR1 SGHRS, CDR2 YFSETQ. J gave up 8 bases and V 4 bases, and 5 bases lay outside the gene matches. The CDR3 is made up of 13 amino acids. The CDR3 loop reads CASSLGTGEGYTF. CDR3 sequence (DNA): TGCGCCAGCAGCCTCGGGACAGGGGAGGGCTACACCTTC. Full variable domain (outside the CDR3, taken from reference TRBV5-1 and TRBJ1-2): KAGVTQTPRYLIKTRGQQVTLSCSPISGHRSVSWYQQTPGQGLQFLFEYFSETQRNKGNFPGRFSGRQFSNSRSEMNVSTLELGDSALYLCASSLGTGEGYTFGSGTRLTVV.

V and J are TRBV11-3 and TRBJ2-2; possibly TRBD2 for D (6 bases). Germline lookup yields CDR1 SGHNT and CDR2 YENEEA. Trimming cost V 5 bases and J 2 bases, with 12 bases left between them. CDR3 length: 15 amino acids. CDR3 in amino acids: CASSHWGDNTGELFF. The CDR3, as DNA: TGTGCCAGCAGCCATTGGGGGGACAACACCGGGGAGCTGTTTTTT.

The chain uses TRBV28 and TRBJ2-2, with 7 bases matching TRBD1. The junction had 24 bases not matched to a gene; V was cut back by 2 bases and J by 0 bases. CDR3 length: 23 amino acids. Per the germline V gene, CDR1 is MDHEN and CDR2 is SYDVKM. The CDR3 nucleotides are TGTGCCAGCAGTTTAGGACCAGAAGGGGGCAGGGAAAAAGTAACGCCGAACACCGGGGAGCTGTTTTTT. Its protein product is CASSLGPEGGREKVTPNTGELFF.

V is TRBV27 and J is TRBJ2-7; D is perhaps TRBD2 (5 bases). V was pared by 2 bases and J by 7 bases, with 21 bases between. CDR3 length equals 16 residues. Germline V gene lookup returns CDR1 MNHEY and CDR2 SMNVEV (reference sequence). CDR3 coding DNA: TGTGCCAGCAGTTTAATCAAGGCGAAGGGAGTTGGGGAGCAGTACTTC. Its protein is CASSLIKAKGVGEQYF.

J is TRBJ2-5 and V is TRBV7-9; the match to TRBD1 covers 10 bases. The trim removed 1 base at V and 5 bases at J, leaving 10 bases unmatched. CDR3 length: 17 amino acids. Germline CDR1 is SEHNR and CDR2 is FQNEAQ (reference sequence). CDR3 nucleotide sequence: TGTGCCAGCAGCTTAGTGCGTGACAGGGGGCTGCGGGAGACCCAGTACTTC. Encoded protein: CASSLVRDRGLRETQYF.

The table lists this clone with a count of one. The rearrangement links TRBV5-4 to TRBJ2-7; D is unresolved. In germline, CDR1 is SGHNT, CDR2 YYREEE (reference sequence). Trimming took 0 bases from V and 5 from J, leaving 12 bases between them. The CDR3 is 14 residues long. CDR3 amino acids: CASSLALGSHEQYF. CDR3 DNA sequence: TGTGCCAGCAGCTTGGCCCTTGGCAGTCACGAGCAGTACTTC.

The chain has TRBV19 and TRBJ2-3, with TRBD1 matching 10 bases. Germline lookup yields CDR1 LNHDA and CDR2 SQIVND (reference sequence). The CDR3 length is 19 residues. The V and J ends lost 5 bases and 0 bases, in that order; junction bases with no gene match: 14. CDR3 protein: CASSGLPGQGTPSTDTQYF. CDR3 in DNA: TGTGCCAGTAGTGGATTGCCGGGACAGGGGACGCCTAGCACAGATACGCAGTATTTT.

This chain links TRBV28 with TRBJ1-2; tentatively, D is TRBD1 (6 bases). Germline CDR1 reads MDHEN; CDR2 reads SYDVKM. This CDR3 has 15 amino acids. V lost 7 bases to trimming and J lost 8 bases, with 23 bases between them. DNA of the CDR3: TGTGCCAGCACCCTGACCGACAGGATAGGATCGGGCTACACCTTC. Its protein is CASTLTDRIGSGYTF.

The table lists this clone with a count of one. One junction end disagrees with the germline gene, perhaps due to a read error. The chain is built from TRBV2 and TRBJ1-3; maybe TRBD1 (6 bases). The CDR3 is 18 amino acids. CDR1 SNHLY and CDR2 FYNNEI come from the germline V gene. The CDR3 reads CASSEGQSLYFMGNTIYF. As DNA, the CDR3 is TGTGCCAGCAGCGAAGGACAGTCTTTATATTTTATGGGAAACACCATATATTTT. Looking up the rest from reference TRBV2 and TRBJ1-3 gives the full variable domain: EPEVTQTPSHQVTQMGQEVILRCVPISNHLYFYWYRQILGQKVEFLVSFYNNEISEKSEIFDDQFSVERPDGSNFTLKIRSTKLEDSAMYFCASSEGQSLYFMGNTIYFGEGSWLTVV.

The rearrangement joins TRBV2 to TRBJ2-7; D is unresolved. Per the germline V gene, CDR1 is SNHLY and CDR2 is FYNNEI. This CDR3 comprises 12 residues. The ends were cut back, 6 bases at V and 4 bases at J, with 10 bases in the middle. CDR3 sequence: CASRDDTYEQYF. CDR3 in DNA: TGTGCCAGCAGAGATGACACTTACGAGCAGTACTTC.

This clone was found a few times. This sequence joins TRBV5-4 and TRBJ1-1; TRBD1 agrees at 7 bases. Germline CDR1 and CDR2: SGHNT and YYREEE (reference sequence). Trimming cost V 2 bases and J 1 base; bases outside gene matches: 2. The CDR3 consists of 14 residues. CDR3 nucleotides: TGTGCCAGCAGCTTACCAGGGGGGAACACTGAAGCTTTCTTT. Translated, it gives CASSLPGGNTEAFF. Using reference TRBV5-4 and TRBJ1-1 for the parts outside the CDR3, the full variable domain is ETGVTQSPTHLIKTRGQQVTLRCSSQSGHNTVSWYQQALGQGPQFIFQYYREEENGRGNFPPRFSGLQFPNYSSELNVNALELDDSALYLCASSLPGGNTEAFFGQGTRLTVV.

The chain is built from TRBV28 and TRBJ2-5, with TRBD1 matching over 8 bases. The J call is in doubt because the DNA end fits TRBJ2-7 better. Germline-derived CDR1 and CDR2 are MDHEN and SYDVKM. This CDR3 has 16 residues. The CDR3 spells CASSLLAGGYPHEQYF. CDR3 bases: TGTGCCAGCAGTTTATTGGCAGGGGGCTACCCCCACGAGCAGTACTTC.

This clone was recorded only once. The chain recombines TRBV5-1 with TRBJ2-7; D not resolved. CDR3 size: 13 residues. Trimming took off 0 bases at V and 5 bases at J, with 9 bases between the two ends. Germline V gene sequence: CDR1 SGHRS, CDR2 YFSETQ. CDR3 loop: CASSLDSNNEQYF. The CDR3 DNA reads TGCGCCAGCAGCTTGGACAGTAATAACGAGCAGTACTTC. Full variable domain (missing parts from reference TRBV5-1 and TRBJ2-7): KAGVTQTPRYLIKTRGQQVTLSCSPISGHRSVSWYQQTPGQGLQFLFEYFSETQRNKGNFPGRFSGRQFSNSRSEMNVSTLELGDSALYLCASSLDSNNEQYFGPGTRLTVT.